What follows describes a single T cell receptor beta chain. Its antigen is currently unknown. The cDNA came from 5'RACE with 10-nucleotide random UMIs. MiXCR was run by TCRdb on the 5' RACE reads, yielding one entry per CDR3 protein. The data contain some 47,000 distinct CDR3 sequences, 20% to 25% of them singletons. The data derive from a study of neurological immune-mediated disorders. Sample time point: technical triplicate 3. Germline V lookup: CDR1 DFQATT, CDR2 SNEGSKA (reference sequence). The CDR3 has 14 amino acids. Overall study findings and caveats: Patients with HTLV-1-associated myelopathy had the highest level of TCR clonal expansion, whereas patients with multiple sclerosis had the lowest level, falling beneath the level found in healthy controls.

This receptor was identified in a man aged 60-69 years with HTLV-1-associated myelopathy (HAM/TSP). Sequenced material: PBMCs. The chain links TRBV20-1 to TRBJ2-5, with TRBD1 identical over 7 bases. The DNA matches TRBJ2-7 better at its end, which makes the J call doubtful. CDR3 sequence: CSALPGGQVYEQYF. DNA of the CDR3: TGCAGTGCCCTACCAGGGGGTCAGGTTTACGAGCAGTACTTC.